The clone carrying this T cell receptor beta chain was found once. The antigen is not known. At the deep level, the assay was run. Original processing methods: From ImmunoSEQ came sequences covering only the junction and carrying no quality scores, so filtering differed. TCRdb's copy holds only in-frame clones and misses some; the assay was immunoSEQ multiplex PCR. Clonal size and the V and J genes are those of that table, whereas D and trimming came from the DNA. The sample has roughly 650,000 clones; around 96% are singletons. Trimming cost V 5 bases and J 5 bases; bases outside gene matches: 9. This CDR3 is 15 amino acids long. Germline V lookup: CDR1 SEHNR, CDR2 FQNEAQ (reference sequence). The sample originates from a study of shared clonotypes between healthy human individuals. Study in general: Donors were a couple of women and a few men aged 18 to 49.

Whole-study results and caveats: With a handful of donors compared, roughly 4.9% of naive CD4 clonotypes were shared.

Naivety among CD8 cells was defined by CD45RO negativity and positive CCR7 selection, thereby excluding terminally differentiated effector memory CD45RA+ cells. Sequenced: naive CD8+ T cells sorted from blood. The TCR was taken from a woman aged 25 to 45 in good health. This chain links TRBV7-9 with TRBJ2-4; 7 bases map to TRBD2. CDR3 coding DNA: TGTGCCAGCAGCCCTAACCGGGACTACCAAAACATTCAGTACTTC. Translating gives CASSPNRDYQNIQYF.